Presented here are 15 T cell receptor beta chains from one specimen sequenced in a study of blood T cell repertoires in COVID-19. The assay was immunoSEQ multiplex PCR, and TCRdb's table has in-frame clones only and misses some. The table has roughly 170,000 clones, about nine tenths seen once. Material: peripheral blood. These receptors all come from a man aged 65 to 85 with active or convalescent COVID-19.

The genes are TRBV5-4 and TRBJ2-7; a weak D match, TRBD2 (6 bases). Between the trimmed V and J ends, which lost 10 bases and 0 bases, there was a span of 17 bases. This CDR3 contains 14 residues. CDR1 is SGHNT, CDR2 YYREEE, per germline (reference sequence). CDR3 DNA: TGTGCCTCGAACGAGGACGGGAGCTCCTACGAGCAGTACTTC. The encoded protein is CASNEDGSSYEQYF.

V gene TRBV5-1 combines with J gene TRBJ2-3, with 14 nucleotides matching TRBD2. V lost 4 bases to trimming and J lost 2 bases; unmatched junction nucleotides: 9. The CDR3 contains 18 residues. CDR1 is SGHRS, CDR2 YFSETQ, per germline. CDR3 nucleotides: TGCGCCAGCAGCCCAGGGACTAGCGGGAGCCGGGTCACAGATACGCAGTATTTT. This codes for CASSPGTSGSRVTDTQYF.

This clone has only one observation. This chain connects TRBV5-4 to TRBJ2-7; a possible D gene is TRBD1 (6 bases). Trimming took off 1 base at V and 2 bases at J, with 10 bases between the two ends. Germline CDR1 reads SGHNT; CDR2 reads YYREEE (reference sequence). The CDR3 runs 14 residues. CDR3 bases: TGTGCCAGCAGCTTGACAGGGAGCGCCTACGAGCAGTACTTC. Its protein is CASSLTGSAYEQYF.

CDR3: CASSANTGRYGYTF. In DNA, the CDR3 is TGCGCCAGCAGCGCAAATACAGGGCGCTATGGCTACACCTTC. The chain links TRBV5-1 to TRBJ1-2; perhaps TRBD1 as D (6 bases). This CDR3 comprises 14 residues. The germline CDR1 and CDR2 sequences are SGHRS and YFSETQ. Trimming left V 4 bases short and J 4 bases short, with 14 bases between.

V usage is TRBV2 and J usage is TRBJ2-1, with 10 bases fitting TRBD1. Germline V lookup: CDR1 SNHLY, CDR2 FYNNEI. The CDR3 sequence is 15 residues long. The ends lost 6 bases at V and 8 bases at J; junction bases unmatched: 10. CDR3 DNA sequence: TGTGCCAGCAGAGCTCGCGGACAGGGGGGCGATGAGCAGTTCTTC. It encodes CASRARGQGGDEQFF. Looking up the rest from reference TRBV2 and TRBJ2-1 gives the full variable domain: EPEVTQTPSHQVTQMGQEVILRCVPISNHLYFYWYRQILGQKVEFLVSFYNNEISEKSEIFDDQFSVERPDGSNFTLKIRSTKLEDSAMYFCASRARGQGGDEQFFGPGTRLTVL.

The chain is built from TRBV14 and TRBJ1-4, with D perhaps matching TRBD1 (6 bases). Germline assignment: CDR1 SGHDN and CDR2 FVKESK. This CDR3 has 17 amino acids. V lost 6 bases and J lost 3, with 20 bases in between. The DNA of the CDR3 is TGTGCCAGCAGTGTCGCTTCTTGGGGACACTCTAATGAAAAACTGTTTTTT. Translated, it gives CASSVASWGHSNEKLFF.

The chain recombines TRBV7-2 with TRBJ2-3; 12 bases line up with TRBD2. This CDR3 is built from 17 residues. V was clipped by 1 base and J by 2 bases; unmatched bases: 4. Germline CDR1 reads SGHTA; CDR2 reads FQGNSA. The CDR3 DNA reads TGTGCCAGCAGCTTAGGTTCTAGCGGGAGGGCCACAGATACGCAGTATTTT. It translates to CASSLGSSGRATDTQYF. The full variable domain, in which reference TRBV7-2 and TRBJ2-3 provide the parts outside the CDR3, is GAGVSQSPSNKVTEKGKDVELRCDPISGHTALYWYRQSLGQGLEFLIYFQGNSAPDKSGLPSDRFSAERTGGSVSTLTIQRTQQEDSAVYLCASSLGSSGRATDTQYFGPGTRLTVL.

The DNA of the CDR3 is TGTGCCAGCAGTTACTCGGAGGGTCCCTCCTACGAGCAGTACTTC. Its translation: CASSYSEGPSYEQYF. V is TRBV6-5 and J is TRBJ2-7; weak D call: TRBD2 (6 bases). The germline CDR1 and CDR2 sequences are MNHEY and SVGAGI. The CDR3 covers 15 residues. V shed 0 bases and J shed 0 bases, with 9 bases lying between them.

The rearrangement links TRBV7-9 to TRBJ2-1; the D gene is possibly TRBD2 (6 bases). The V end was cut by 5 bases, the J end by 7 bases, with 12 bases between. The length of the CDR3 is 13 residues. The germline gives CDR1 SEHNR, CDR2 FQNEAQ (reference sequence). Here the CDR3 reads CASSTGVSNEQFF. The CDR3 coding sequence is TGTGCCAGCAGCACGGGGGTCTCTAATGAGCAGTTCTTC.

The chain recombines TRBV10-3 with TRBJ2-1; TRBD1 is a possible D gene (6 bases). The V end lost 8 bases, the J end lost 0 bases, and 11 bases lay between the germline ends. Germline CDR1 and CDR2: ENHRY and SYGVKD. The CDR3 is 14 amino acids. In DNA, the CDR3 is TGTGCCATCGGTACAGGGCTCTCCTACAATGAGCAGTTCTTC. It encodes CAIGTGLSYNEQFF.

This clone occurred once. The V call is TRBV28, the J call TRBJ2-1; TRBD2 aligns across 8 bases. The germline V gene has CDR1 MDHEN and CDR2 SYDVKM. V trimming: 4 bases; J trimming: 0 bases; junction bases outside the gene matches: 8. This CDR3 comprises 17 residues. The CDR3 DNA is TGTGCCAGCAGTTCCCCGTCGGGGGGGGGCTCCTACAATGAGCAGTTCTTC. Its translation: CASSSPSGGGSYNEQFF.

The gene calls are TRBV5-5 and TRBJ2-3; 12 bases align to TRBD2. The CDR3 is made up of 15 amino acids. V dropped 0 bases and J dropped 5; count of bases not matched to a gene: 1. Germline V lookup: CDR1 SGHKS, CDR2 YYEKEE (reference sequence). The CDR3 protein is CASSLAGLAGDTQYF. Written as DNA, the CDR3 is TGTGCCAGCAGCTTGGCGGGACTAGCGGGAGATACGCAGTATTTT.

The table lists this clone with many counts. V and J are TRBV6-2 or TRBV6-3 and TRBJ1-1; 7 nucleotides match TRBD1. The J segment lost 4 bases and the V segment lost 0 bases, leaving 5 bases of the junction unmatched. The CDR3 loop spans 15 amino acids. The germline V gene encodes CDR1 MNHEY and CDR2 SVGEGT. CDR3 residues: CASSYSGRGSTEAFF. DNA for the CDR3: TGTGCCAGCAGTTACTCGGGCAGGGGGAGCACTGAAGCTTTCTTT.

The chain uses TRBV2 and TRBJ1-6, with TRBD1 identical over 7 bases. V dropped 7 bases and J dropped 9; count of bases not matched to a gene: 6. CDR1 is SNHLY and CDR2 is FYNNEI in the germline V gene. This CDR3 is built from 13 residues. CDR3 region: CASKEGASSPLHF. CDR3 nucleotide sequence: TGTGCCAGCAAAGAGGGGGCTAGTTCACCCCTCCACTTT.

This rearrangement joins TRBV11-2 to TRBJ2-7; perhaps TRBD1 as D (6 bases). CDR1 is SGHAT, CDR2 FQNNGV, per germline. The CDR3 is made up of 14 amino acids. The germline V and J ends were trimmed by 1 base and 4 bases, with 11 bases remaining between them. CDR3 sequence: CASSLVLQGYEQYF. For the CDR3, the DNA is TGTGCCAGCAGCTTAGTGTTACAGGGTTACGAGCAGTACTTC.